A selection of T cell receptor beta chains follows, all from one sample in a study of cytomegalovirus exposure and HLA in healthy donors. Repertoires were generated with immunoSEQ multiplex PCR, while TCRdb's copy carries only in-frame clones and drops some. Of about 200,000 clones listed, around 83% were seen once; the top ten hold around 1.6%. Specimen: PBMCs. These receptors were obtained from a man in his forties in good health and CMV-seropositive. Both conserved end residues are part of each CDR3.

TRBJ2-3,TRBV18,CASSPGDRGLADTQYF
TRBJ2-7,TRBV27,CASSSTQGLGEQYF
TRBJ1-5,TRBV5-6,CASSLGSQGSNQPQHF
.,TRBV29-1,CSVEGQGGEQYF
TRBJ2-1,TRBV5-4,CASSFRLAGAGNEQFF
TRBJ2-1,TRBV11-3,CASSLDSGGPYNEQFF
TRBJ1-4,TRBV11-1,CASSPTGANEKLFF
TRBJ1-6,TRBV28,CASRTVYNSPLHF
TRBJ1-5,TRBV6-5,CASRTGLNQPQHF
TRBJ2-5,TRBV7-8,CASSLGREGKETQYF
TRBJ1-2,TRBV19,CASSIGSRGYTF
TRBJ2-7,TRBV28,CASRTGSYEQYF
TRBJ1-1,TRBV6-5,CASSYYITSGEGAFF
TRBJ1-4,TRBV7-2,CASSLTGSESILFF
TRBJ1-1,TRBV7-9,CASSPTRGGTEAFF
TRBJ1-1,TRBV9,CASSVGGDTEAFF
TRBJ1-1,TRBV6-5,CASSYSNRVGDTEAFF
TRBJ1-1,TRBV9,CASSSGNPSRAFF
TRBJ2-1,TRBV5-6,CASSLQGAQRYNEQFF
TRBJ1-1,TRBV28,CASSFARGAEAFF
TRBJ2-7,TRBV28,CASSLLAGAEQYF
TRBJ1-3,TRBV11-2,CASSLENYSGNTIYF
TRBJ2-3,TRBV6-5,CASRYQGDRGLGTQYF
TRBJ2-2,TRBV14,CASSQDSLTQITNTGELFF
TRBJ1-5,TRBV27,CASKGRDQPQHF
TRBJ2-1,TRBV11-3,CASSPNSGSVHEQFF
TRBJ2-1,TRBV6-5,CASSYSGVSYNEQFF
TRBJ2-7,TRBV4-3,CASSQERVAVSYEQYF
TRBJ2-7,TRBV10-1,CASSEGSGLANEQYF
TRBJ1-3,TRBV13,CASSRGLSGNTIYF
TRBJ2-5,TRBV6-5,CASSYTGGAETQYF
TRBJ1-1,TRBV7-2,CASLGSGGTRGTEAFF
TRBJ2-7,TRBV2,CASSEAARMVHEQYF
TRBJ2-5,TRBV11-2,CARSTGGETQYF
TRBJ1-1,TRBV5-1,CASSLGDRGQPEAFF
TRBJ1-2,TRBV5-1,CASSSAGGDYGYTF
TRBJ1-5,TRBV28,CASSPSGGWDQPQHF
TRBJ2-2,TRBV27,CASSLATVNTGELFF
TRBJ2-5,TRBV28,CASSSPGKWETQYF
TRBJ1-5,TRBV5-5,CASSLDDQQPQHF
TRBJ1-2,TRBV29-1,CSVGRHTGGYYGYTF
TRBJ2-1,TRBV29-1,CSVGYEQFF
TRBJ1-1,TRBV6-6,CASSPEPGGPNTEAFF
TRBJ1-1,TRBV7-2,CASSQTRPGYNTEAFF
TRBJ2-3,TRBV5-4,CASSLPGLVPDTQYF
TRBJ2-5,TRBV10-1,CASSRGDPQETQYF
TRBJ2-5,TRBV4-3,CASSPGLAGGGETQYF
TRBJ2-3,TRBV5-4,CASSPGTSGRNTDTQYF
TRBJ2-5,TRBV2,CASGRDEILQETQYF
TRBJ2-3,TRBV27,CASSFLGEDTQYF